The table lists the clone carrying this T cell receptor (beta chain) with a count of one. The data are from a study of T cell clones after liver transplantation. Study details: TCRbeta sequencing after a pre-transplant mixed lymphocyte reaction identified graft-donor-reactive clones, later tracked in post-transplant blood. As an antigen-independent comparator, third-party-reactive TCRbeta sequences came from pre-transplant mixed lymphocyte reactions. Subjects received no induction therapy and standard immunosuppression until randomization at 12-24 months post-transplant.

Measured with immunoSEQ multiplex PCR; TCRdb has only the in-frame clones, and not every one. The sample records under 35,000 clones, over 85% being singletons. V dropped 3 bases and J dropped 8; count of bases not matched to a gene: 10. Germline loops: CDR1 SEHNR, CDR2 FQNEAQ (reference sequence). The CDR3 runs 15 residues. This receptor was obtained from a human patient who received a liver transplant. Some T cells may be the graft donor's. The chain recombines TRBV7-9 with TRBJ2-3; 8 bases are shared with TRBD1. Specimen: CD8+ T cells from blood, collected 12 months after liver transplant. The CDR3 nucleotides are TGTGCCAGCAGCTTGGGGACAGGCCAGATTGGTACGCAGTATTTT. This encodes CASSLGTGQIGTQYF.